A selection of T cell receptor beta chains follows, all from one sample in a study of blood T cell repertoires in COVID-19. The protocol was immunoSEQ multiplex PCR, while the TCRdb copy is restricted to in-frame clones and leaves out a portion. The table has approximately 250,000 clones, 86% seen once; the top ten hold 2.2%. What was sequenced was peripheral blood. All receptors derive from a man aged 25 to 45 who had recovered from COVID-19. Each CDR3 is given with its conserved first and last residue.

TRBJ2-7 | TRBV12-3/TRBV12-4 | CASSLGQGYEQYF
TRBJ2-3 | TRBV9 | CASSDPEGRGVTDTQYF
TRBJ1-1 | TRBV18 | CASSPGQSEAFF
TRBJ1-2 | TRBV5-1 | CASSLHSNYGYTF
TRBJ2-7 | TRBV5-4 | CASSSIGNRGLEQYF
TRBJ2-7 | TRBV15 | CATSVGQGSSYEQYF
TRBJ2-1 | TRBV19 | CASTGDYEQFF
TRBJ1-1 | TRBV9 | CASSASTGTMNTEAFF
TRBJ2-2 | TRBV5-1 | CASSLSPGLAGGSFTGELFF
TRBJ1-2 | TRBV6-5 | CASSPYSTDGYTF
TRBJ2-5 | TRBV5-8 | CASSSTGAQETQYF
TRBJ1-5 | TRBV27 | CASSSDRALYSNQPQHF
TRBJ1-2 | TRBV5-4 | CASSRQGQGGGYTF
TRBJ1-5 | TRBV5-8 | CASSLGTGGRQPQHF
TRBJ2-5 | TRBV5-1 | CASFSFVPGAEETQYF
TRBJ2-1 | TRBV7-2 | CASSLTQGSYNEQFF
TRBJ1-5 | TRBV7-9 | CASSPQGSNQPQHF
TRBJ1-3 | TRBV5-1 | CASSLLGGGGNTIYF
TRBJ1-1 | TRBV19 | CASSIRPGGFPEAFF
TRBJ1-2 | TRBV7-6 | CASSLERGGVRDYTF
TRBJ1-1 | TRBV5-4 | CASSPGQGMNTEAFF
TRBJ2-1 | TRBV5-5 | CASSVGQGNNEQFF